The subject of this entry is one T cell receptor (beta chain). It has no known antigen specificity. One base away there is no much larger clone; base qualities are not given. This specimen comes from a study of shared clonotypes between healthy human individuals (dated by TCRdb to about 2020). For context, the study as a whole: The cohort comprised a couple of women and a few men aged 18 to 49 years. Per donor, three plates each were used for CD4 naive and CD4 memory, two for CD8 naive, and one for CD8 memory. To estimate repertoire size and how much clonotype sharing occurs between individuals, the study deeply sequenced the blood TCR repertoires of several healthy adults. To increase sequencing depth and limit assay-specific biases, different laboratories used diverse techniques to prepare libraries and sequence TCR repertoires. Each donor's leukapheresis produced roughly between roughly 0.85 and 9.5 billion PBMCs.

Using the deep immunoSEQ assay, TCR CDR3 regions were amplified from genomic DNA by multiplex PCR. Extracted genomic DNA from each cell subset was distributed evenly across all wells of several immunoSEQ 96-well plates, and each plate was treated as a replicate. For sorted subsets, about 0.2 ug genomic DNA, equal to tens of thousands of T cell genomes, was loaded into each replicate PCR. Purified libraries were quantified with a Qubit 3.0 fluorometer, sized on a Bioanalyzer 2100, and re-quantified with the KAPA Library Quantification kit. Every immunoSEQ 96-well plate was sequenced on a dedicated single-read 150-cycle Illumina NextSeq 550 flow cell. Concerning the study's data processing: Because the immunoSEQ output held only junctional sequences and lacked quality scores, the filtering could not match the filtering applied to full-length reads. To assign V/J genes and CDR3, sequences were annotated against IMGT germline references using PyIR, a Python wrapper for IgBLAST v1.9. Any read was removed if the V/J assignment was weak (E-value above 1e-6), the CDR3 was missing, or the read contained stop codons, out-of-frame junctions, or ambiguous translated residues. V3J clonotypes were defined by identical inferred V gene, J gene, and CDR3 amino acid sequence. Percentage overlap between repertoires was computed as shared unique clonotypes divided by the size of the smaller repertoire. Three approaches were used to assess repertoire richness: RTK rarefaction, the Chao1 estimator, and Recon v2.1 estimates of unobserved clonotypes. Generation probabilities for all TCRbeta clonotypes obtained by the gDNA method from four donors were computed using OLGA. The table comes from immuneACCESS by way of TCRdb, which keeps in-frame sequences with V and J called. Part of the clones is missing from these tables; in studies checked, under half for an unresolved V gene and the rest for unknown reasons. The V and J calls and the clone size are those of that table, but D and trimming were determined from the DNA. The sample includes about 680,000 clones, with 92% observed a single time. Nearly 25% of the sample belongs to the ten largest clones.

Broader findings and caveats from the paper: Naive subsets generally had larger estimated clonotype richness than memory subsets. The small number of donors limited the genetic and exposure-history diversity represented. Across four donors, roughly 5.4% of naive CD4, more than 3% of naive CD8, 2.3% of memory CD4, and approximately 0.4% of memory CD8 clonotypes were shared. Based on pairwise subsampling, the degree of clonotype sharing among donors was expected to be affected by sequencing depth. Even with the large sequencing depth, rarefaction of the sorted-subset datasets indicated that sequencing was incomplete. Higher generation probabilities were observed for clonotypes shared by all four sorted-subset donors than for non-shared clonotypes. Sampling was restricted to blood, and TCR repertoires in tissues likely differ from the TCR repertoires found in blood.

V is cut by 3 bases and J by 3 bases, and the space between the germline ends is 5 bases. Via the germline V gene (reference sequence), CDR1 is SEHNR and CDR2 FQNEAQ. There are 12 amino acids in the CDR3, from cysteine to phenylalanine inclusive. CDR3 DNA is the only sequence kept; it has 36 bases, read in frame from the first base. CD8 naive samples were CD45RO-negative cells positively selected for CCR7, giving a CD45RA+CCR7+ population that excluded TemRA cells. The donors were healthy, HIV-negative adults with no recently reported acute infections or vaccinations. Every donor was a Caucasian adult residing in Nashville, Tennessee, USA. Blood was obtained by leukapheresis, after which PBMCs were separated by Ficoll-Histopaque density gradient centrifugation and cryopreserved in liquid nitrogen vapor phase. Analytical flow cytometry was used to check the purity and quantity of every magnetically sorted T cell population. Genomic DNA was isolated from each sorted fraction and quantified by UV absorbance on a Nanodrop 2000c.

This TCR came from a man aged 25-45 years in good health. Sequenced: naive CD8+ T cells sorted from blood. The cell subset or site label of this sample denotes: CD45RA+CCR7+. In this chain, TRBV7-9 is recombined with TRBJ1-2, with the D gene not clear enough to name. The DNA sequence is given as TGTGCCAGCAGCTTGGGAGACTATGGCTACACCTTC. The translation is CASSLGDYGYTF.